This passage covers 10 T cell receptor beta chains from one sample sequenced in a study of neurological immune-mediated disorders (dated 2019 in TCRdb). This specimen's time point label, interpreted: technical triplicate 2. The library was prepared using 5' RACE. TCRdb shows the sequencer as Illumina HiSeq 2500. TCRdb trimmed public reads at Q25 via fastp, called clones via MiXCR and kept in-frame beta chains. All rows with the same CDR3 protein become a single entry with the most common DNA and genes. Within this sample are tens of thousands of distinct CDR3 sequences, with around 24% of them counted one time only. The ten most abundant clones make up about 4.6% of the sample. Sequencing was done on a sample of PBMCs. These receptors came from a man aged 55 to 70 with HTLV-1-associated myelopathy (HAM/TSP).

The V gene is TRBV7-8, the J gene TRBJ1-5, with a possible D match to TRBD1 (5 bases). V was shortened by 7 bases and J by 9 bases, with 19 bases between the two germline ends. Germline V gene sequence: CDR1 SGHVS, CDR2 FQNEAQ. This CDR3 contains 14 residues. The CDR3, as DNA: TGTGCCAGCATCCCTCGGGGCCAGCGATTGCCCCAGCATTTT. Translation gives CASIPRGQRLPQHF.

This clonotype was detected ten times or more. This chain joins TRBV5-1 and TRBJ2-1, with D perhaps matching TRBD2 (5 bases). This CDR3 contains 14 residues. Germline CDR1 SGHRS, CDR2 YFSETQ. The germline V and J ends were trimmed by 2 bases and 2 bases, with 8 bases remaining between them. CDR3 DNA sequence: TGCGCCAGCAGCTTAGACTATCCCTACAATGAGCAGTTCTTC. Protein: CASSLDYPYNEQFF.

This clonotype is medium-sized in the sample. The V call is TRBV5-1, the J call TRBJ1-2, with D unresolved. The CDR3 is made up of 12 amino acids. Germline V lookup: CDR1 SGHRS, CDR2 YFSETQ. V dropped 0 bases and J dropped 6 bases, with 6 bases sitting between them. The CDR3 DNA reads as TGCGCCAGCAGCTTGGCCGGGAATGGCTACACCTTC. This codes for CASSLAGNGYTF.

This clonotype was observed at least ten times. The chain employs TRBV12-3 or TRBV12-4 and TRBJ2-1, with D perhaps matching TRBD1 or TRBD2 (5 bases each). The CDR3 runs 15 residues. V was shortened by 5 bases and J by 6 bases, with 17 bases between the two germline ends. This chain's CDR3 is CASSQRDHPGNEQFF. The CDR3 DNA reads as TGTGCCAGCAGTCAACGGGACCACCCCGGCAATGAGCAGTTCTTC.

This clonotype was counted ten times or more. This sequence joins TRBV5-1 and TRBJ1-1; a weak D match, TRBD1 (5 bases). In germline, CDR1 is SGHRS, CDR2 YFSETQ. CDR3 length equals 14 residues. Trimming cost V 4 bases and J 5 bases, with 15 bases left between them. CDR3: CASSVDGGRTEAFF. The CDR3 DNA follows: TGCGCCAGCAGCGTGGACGGGGGAAGGACTGAAGCTTTCTTT. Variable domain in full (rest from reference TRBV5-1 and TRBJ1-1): KAGVTQTPRYLIKTRGQQVTLSCSPISGHRSVSWYQQTPGQGLQFLFEYFSETQRNKGNFPGRFSGRQFSNSRSEMNVSTLELGDSALYLCASSVDGGRTEAFFGQGTRLTVV.

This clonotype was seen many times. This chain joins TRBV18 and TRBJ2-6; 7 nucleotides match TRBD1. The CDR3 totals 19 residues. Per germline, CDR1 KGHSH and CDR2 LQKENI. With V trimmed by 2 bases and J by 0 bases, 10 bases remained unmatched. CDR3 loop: CASSPRGQPLSSGANVLTF. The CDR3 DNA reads TGTGCCAGCTCACCAAGGGGACAGCCTCTTAGCTCTGGGGCCAACGTCCTGACTTTC.

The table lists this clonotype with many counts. CDR3 nucleotides: TGCAGTGCTAGAGAAAGGGAGATGCGTGAAAAACTGTTTTTT. Encoded protein: CSAREREMREKLFF. This chain joins TRBV20-1 and TRBJ1-4; no clear D. Between the trimmed V and J ends, which lost 0 bases and 7 bases, there was a span of 12 bases. Per germline, CDR1 DFQATT and CDR2 SNEGSKA (reference sequence). The CDR3 has 14 residues.

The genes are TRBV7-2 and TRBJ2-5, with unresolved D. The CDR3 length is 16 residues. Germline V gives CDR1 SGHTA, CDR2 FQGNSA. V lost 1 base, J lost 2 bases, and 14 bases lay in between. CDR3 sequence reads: CASSLGRSRLQETQYF. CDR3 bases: TGTGCCAGCAGCTTAGGTCGATCCAGATTACAAGAGACCCAGTACTTC.

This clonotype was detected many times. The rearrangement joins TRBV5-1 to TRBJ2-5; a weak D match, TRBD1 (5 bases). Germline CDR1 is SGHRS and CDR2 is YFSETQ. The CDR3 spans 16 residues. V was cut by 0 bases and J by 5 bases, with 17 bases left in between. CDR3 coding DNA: TGCGCCAGCAGCTTGGTTCAGGGTAACCTCGGGGAGACCCAGTACTTC. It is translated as CASSLVQGNLGETQYF.

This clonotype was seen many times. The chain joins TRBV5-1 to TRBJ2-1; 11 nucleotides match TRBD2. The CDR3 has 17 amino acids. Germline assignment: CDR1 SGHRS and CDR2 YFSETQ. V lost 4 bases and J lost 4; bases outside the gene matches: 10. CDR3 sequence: CASSTAPGLAAYNEQFF. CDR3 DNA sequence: TGCGCCAGCAGCACCGCACCGGGACTAGCGGCGTACAATGAGCAGTTCTTC.